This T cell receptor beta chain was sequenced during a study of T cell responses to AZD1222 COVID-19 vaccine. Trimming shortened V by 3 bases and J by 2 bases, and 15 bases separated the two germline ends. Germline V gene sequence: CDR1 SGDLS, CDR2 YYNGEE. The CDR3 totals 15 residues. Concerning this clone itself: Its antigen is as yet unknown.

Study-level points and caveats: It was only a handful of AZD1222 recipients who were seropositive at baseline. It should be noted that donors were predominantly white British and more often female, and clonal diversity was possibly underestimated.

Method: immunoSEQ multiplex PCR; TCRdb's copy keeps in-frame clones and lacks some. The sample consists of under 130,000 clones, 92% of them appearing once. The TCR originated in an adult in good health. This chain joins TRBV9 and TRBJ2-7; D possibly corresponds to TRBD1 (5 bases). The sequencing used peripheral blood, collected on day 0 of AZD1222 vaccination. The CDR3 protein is CASSASIGQTYEQYF. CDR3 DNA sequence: TGTGCCAGCAGCGCATCCATTGGACAAACCTACGAGCAGTACTTC.